The 13 T cell receptor beta chains given below trace back to one sample, sequenced in a study of T cells after yellow fever vaccination. A single record per CDR3 protein comes from TCRdb applying MiXCR to the 5' RACE reads. The sample consists of 150,000 to 200,000 distinct CDR3 sequences, approximately 10% of them appearing once. This specimen consisted of CD8+ T cells sorted from PBMCs, obtained 15 days after the yellow fever booster vaccination. Source of these receptors: a young man who received the YFV17D yellow fever vaccine.

The chain combines TRBV24-1 with TRBJ2-1; TRBD2 agrees at 13 bases. The V gene end was trimmed by 3 bases and the J gene end by 8 bases; junction bases not matched to a gene: 12. Per germline, CDR1 KGHDR and CDR2 SFDVKD. The CDR3 runs to 18 residues. The CDR3 sequence: CATSDPTTSGGAADEQFF. CDR3 bases: TGTGCCACCAGTGATCCAACAACTAGCGGGGGGGCCGCAGATGAGCAGTTCTTC.

This clonotype was seen a handful of times. This chain's CDR3 is CASSPLGYNEQFF. DNA of the CDR3: TGTGCCAGCAGCCCACTCGGGTACAATGAGCAGTTCTTC. The chain uses TRBV7-3 and TRBJ2-1, with D uncertain. V lost 5 bases to trimming and J lost 4 bases, with 9 bases between them. Germline loops: CDR1 SGHTA, CDR2 FQGTGA. This CDR3 has 13 residues.

V is TRBV20-1 and J is TRBJ2-7, with 8 bases identical to TRBD1. Germline CDR1 reads DFQATT; CDR2 reads SNEGSKA (reference sequence). The CDR3 runs 17 residues. V trimming: 3 bases; J trimming: 2 bases; junction bases outside the gene matches: 15. The CDR3 loop reads CSASSWSSGDRPYEQYF. In nucleotides, the CDR3 is TGCAGTGCTAGTTCCTGGTCTTCGGGGGACAGGCCCTACGAGCAGTACTTC.

This clonotype was seen only a few times. This sequence joins TRBV7-6 and TRBJ2-3, with no clear D. The CDR3 consists of 15 residues. Germline CDR1 is SGHVS and CDR2 is FNYEAQ. V was clipped by 1 base and J by 2 bases, with 10 bases between them. The chain's CDR3 is CASSLGGRTTDTQYF. CDR3 nucleotides: TGTGCCAGCAGCTTAGGGGGTCGGACCACAGATACGCAGTATTTT.

This clonotype has just a few counts. The rearrangement uses TRBV6-6 and TRBJ1-5; D gene ambiguous. The V end was cut by 4 bases, the J end by 14 bases, with 15 bases between. This CDR3 comprises 12 residues. The V gene's germline CDR1 is MNHNY and CDR2 SVGAGI (reference sequence). The DNA for the CDR3 is TGTGCCAGCAGTTCGGAGCGCCACTACAAGCATTTT. Its translation: CASSSERHYKHF.

This clonotype was seen more than once but under ten times. The chain recombines TRBV30 with TRBJ2-7, with D possibly being TRBD1 or TRBD2 (5 bases each). Trimming cost V 3 bases and J 2 bases, with 11 bases left between them. This CDR3 has 13 residues. Germline V gene sequence: CDR1 GTSNPN, CDR2 SVGIG (reference sequence). This chain's CDR3 is CAWSTGAAYEQYF. The CDR3 coding sequence is TGTGCCTGGAGCACCGGGGCCGCCTACGAGCAGTACTTC.

The sample holds many counts of this clonotype. V gene TRBV6-2 or TRBV6-3 combines with J gene TRBJ2-2; D is undetermined. Germline CDR1 and CDR2: MNHEY and SVGEGT. The CDR3 has 16 residues. The V end was cut by 0 bases, the J end by 0 bases, with 8 bases between. The CDR3 DNA is TGTGCCAGCAGTTACTCAGGGATCTCGAACACCGGGGAGCTGTTTTTT. It specifies CASSYSGISNTGELFF.

The gene calls are TRBV7-2 and TRBJ2-3; unclear D gene. This CDR3 comprises 15 residues. Trimming took 4 bases from V and 4 from J, leaving 15 bases between them. Germline V gives CDR1 SGHTA, CDR2 FQGNSA. The CDR3 loop is CASSSWTSGADTQYF. Here the CDR3 DNA reads TGTGCCAGCAGCTCCTGGACCTCGGGCGCAGATACGCAGTATTTT.

V usage is TRBV7-9 and J usage is TRBJ1-2, with 9 bases matching TRBD1. After removal of 3 bases from V and 4 bases from J, the junction contained 3 bases not matched to a gene. The CDR3 totals 14 residues. Germline CDR1 and CDR2: SEHNR and FQNEAQ (reference sequence). CDR3 region: CASSLLDRGYGYTF. The CDR3 bases are TGTGCCAGCAGCTTGCTGGACAGGGGCTATGGCTACACCTTC.

This clonotype came up many times. The chain has TRBV12-3 or TRBV12-4 and TRBJ1-5; D gene ambiguous. The CDR3 covers 14 residues. V lost 0 bases and J lost 0, with 3 bases in between. This chain's CDR3 is CASSLAGSNQPQHF. In DNA form, the CDR3 reads TGTGCCAGCAGTTTAGCGGGTAGCAATCAGCCCCAGCATTTT.

This clonotype was counted between two and nine times. The J gene is TRBJ2-3, the V gene TRBV11-2, with 14 bases fitting TRBD2. Germline lookup yields CDR1 SGHAT and CDR2 FQNNGV. Trimming at V came to 5 bases and at J to 5 bases, leaving 6 bases not matched to a gene. This CDR3 comprises 16 residues. This CDR3 reads CASSIGTSGGGDTQYF. The CDR3 DNA is TGTGCCAGCAGCATCGGGACTAGCGGGGGTGGAGATACGCAGTATTTT.

This clonotype has more than one count but fewer than ten. This chain joins TRBV28 and TRBJ2-7, with D perhaps matching TRBD1 (5 bases). Trimming left V 6 bases short and J 3 bases short, with 18 bases between. Germline CDR1 MDHEN, CDR2 SYDVKM. There are 15 residues in the CDR3. The CDR3 DNA sequence: TGTGCCAGCAGCTCCACCCGACAGCCTCACTACGAGCAGTACGTC. It is translated as CASSSTRQPHYEQYV.

The V call is TRBV4-1, the J call TRBJ1-4; D is unclear. V shed 0 bases and J shed 5 bases, with 7 bases lying between them. The CDR3 runs to 14 residues. Germline-derived CDR1 and CDR2 are MGHRA and YSYEKL. CDR3 sequence reads: CASSQEAGNEKLFF. CDR3 coding DNA: TGCGCCAGCAGCCAAGAGGCGGGGAATGAAAAACTGTTTTTT.